This note documents a single T cell receptor beta chain sequence. Its antigen is currently unknown. The sample belongs to a study of cytomegalovirus exposure and HLA in healthy donors. Study results and caveats: The classifier reportedly diagnosed cytomegalovirus status with high specificity and sensitivity. Roughly even sequencing depth across donors was the assumption behind the presence/absence analyses.

Germline V gene lookup returns CDR1 MGHRA and CDR2 YSYEKL. Trimming pared 1 base from V and 0 bases from J, leaving 7 bases between. The CDR3 extends over 15 amino acids. With 60 Vbeta and 13 Jbeta primers, the PCR was carried out. Assay: immunoSEQ multiplex PCR; the TCRdb copy retains only in-frame clones and omits some. This repertoire includes about 130,000 clones. The rearrangement uses TRBV4-1 and TRBJ2-1; D perhaps matches TRBD2 (5 bases). The TCR originated in a man in his thirties or forties in good health and CMV-seronegative. Sequenced sample: PBMCs. In DNA, the CDR3 is TGCGCCAGCAGCCAAGTGGGGAGCTCCTACAATGAGCAGTTCTTC. It yields the protein CASSQVGSSYNEQFF.